This T cell receptor beta chain was retrieved from a study of Ad26.COV2.S vaccination and SARS-CoV-2 variants. Turning to the study itself: As a participant in COV1001, the donor was in the Ad26.COV2.S trial arm. Study-wide points: After vaccination, substantial breadth of spike-specific CD8+ and CD4+ responses was reported.

The data were produced by immunoSEQ multiplex PCR, yet TCRdb's version contains in-frame clones alone and is incomplete. The sample yields around 450,000 clones, 88% seen once. The treatment is: around 19 received Ad26.COV2.S at low or high dose, single or two shots; roughly five received placebo; per-sample allocation not given. Samples came from day 63 after the first vaccine or placebo injection. CDR3 size: 14 residues. The ends were cut back, 6 bases at V and 1 base at J, with 13 bases in the middle. Germline loops: CDR1 SGHVS, CDR2 FNYEAQ. Only a few counts were recorded for this clone. The target antigen is unknown.

The gene calls are TRBV7-6 and TRBJ2-7; no reliable D call. The sample consisted of peripheral blood, taken in a trial of Ad26.COV2.S vaccine versus placebo. This clonotype originated in a person between 18 and 65 years old who received the Ad26.COV2.S COVID-19 vaccine or a placebo. CDR3 DNA sequence: TGTGCCAGCAGTCTGGCTGCGACTTCCTACGAGCAGTACTTC. Amino acid sequence: CASSLAATSYEQYF.